Described below is a single TCR beta chain sequence and its context. The antigen this receptor binds is unknown. No per-base quality is available; no much larger clone lies one base away. The sample is drawn from a study of cytomegalovirus exposure and HLA in healthy donors (dated by TCRdb to between 2016 and 2019). In terms of the full investigation: An earlier analysis of several hundred of the donors reported approximately 300 Gb of sequence data and 100 million to 120 million unique TCR beta sequences obtained from about 179 million T cells. An early release that covered about 600 HLA-typed donors contained around 330 gigabases of sequencing data and 80 million or so unique TCR sequences. Of the roughly 400 genotyped donors, over 70% fell in the genetic ancestry cluster associated with self-reported Caucasian donors. The study aimed to test whether cataloging public T cell receptors could reveal signatures of past pathogen exposure. The study used immunosequencing to profile the T cell repertoires of 670 or so subjects and linked those repertoires to cytomegalovirus serostatus. A separate validation cohort of roughly 110 different subjects was used in addition to the approximately 610-subject first cohort. The study combined high-throughput TCR immunosequencing, statistical association of individual TCRs with disease status, and machine learning to predict cytomegalovirus infection status. A later analysis re-examined previously published TCR beta repertoires from more than 550 donors and added high-resolution HLA genotyping to investigate patterns of TCR occurrence. Rather than drawing on any new phenotypic data, the later analysis identified candidate immune exposures from TCR beta sequences and the way those sequences occurred across donors. An earlier analysis of a few hundred of the donors applied high-throughput TCR beta sequencing to assess whether each TCR beta V gene segment acted as functional or pseudogenic. Donor age, sex, ethnicity and CMV serostatus were collected together with the repertoire data. In a later genetic analysis, genome-wide SNP genotypes for about 60% of the 666 donors were used, and that subset was treated as a discovery cohort. Every discovery cohort repertoire had been produced on one sequencing platform. HLA typing included class I and class II loci at four-digit resolution. The number of donors typed differed by locus, with about 629-640 for A, B, C, DRB1 and DQB1, more than 500 for DQA1, 606 for DPA1, and some 450 for DPB1. Roughly five DR-DQ haplotypes were handled as single units for association and clustering because linkage in the cohort was strong. Across approximately 420 genotyped donors of the cohort, an average of about 250,000 unique TCR beta nucleotide sequences per donor were sequenced, and roughly 18% of those sequences were non-productive.

In total, roughly 670 healthy bone marrow donors made up the cohort. At the time of sampling, all cohort members were nominally healthy, though unrecorded immune exposures were likely present. The donor tested CMV seronegative, placing the donor among the 352 seronegative members of the cohort. Every donor gave a peripheral blood sample, and the peripheral blood mononuclear cells from that sample were used for TCR beta sequencing. Genomic DNA extraction from the blood cell samples was performed with the Qiagen DNeasy Blood Extraction Kit. Findings and caveats that apply to the study as a whole: A later analysis associated 15,000 to 20,000 TCR beta sequences with specific HLA alleles at a false discovery rate of 0.05. Because HLA typing was unavailable for some donors at each locus, only the typed subset was used in association tests. For the cohort, immune exposure information was limited to CMV serostatus. According to the authors, the approach could potentially be generalized to other disease states and immunological phenotypes. A further reported finding was that TCR beta sequences accurately predicted the HLA-A and HLA-B alleles for most subjects in the first cohort. In a later analysis, TCR association rates were found to vary across HLA loci, with the most associated TCRs seen for DRB1 alleles and the fewest for HLA-C alleles. According to a later genetic analysis, donors in an Asian-associated ancestry cluster had fewer N-insertions in productive TCRs than the approximately 670-donor mean. Sequencing depth was assumed to be roughly uniform across donors in the presence/absence analyses, though that assumption may not hold. Because counts were too low, 15 to 20 rarely observed V segments, including chromosome 9 orphons, were left out of the earlier analysis of 587 of the donors. A later analysis found that HLA-associated TCR beta chains were more clonally expanded and had lower generation probabilities than equally common non-associated chains. A total of 164 TCR beta chains were listed by the study as associated with cytomegalovirus. Across donors, most TCR sequences were observed very rarely, whereas some public TCRs were present in many individuals. In an earlier analysis of about 540 of the donors, most TCR beta V segments were observed in productive rearrangements about 87% or about 30% of the time, broadly matching IMGT annotations. The 87-base-pair reads could not distinguish some IMGT-functional V segments, including TRBV6-2 and TRBV6-3, so those segments were excluded. A later genetic analysis associated a missense DCLRE1C variant with V-gene and J-gene trimming of TCR beta chains, and an independent cohort replicated the association. Correlated functional status among segregating V segments might reflect linkage disequilibrium, but an unknown experimental factor could not be ruled out. According to a later analysis, most CMV-associated TCR beta chains appeared to be HLA-restricted, and the HLA associations seemed to be driven largely by CMV exposure. According to a later analysis, parvovirus B19, influenza, CMV and Epstein-Barr virus appeared linked to several top co-occurrence clusters. A cluster of highly shared sequence variants was judged likely to represent a technical artifact of the sequencing pipeline. In this cohort, only TCR beta chains were sequenced, and detectable features were limited by the absence of alpha or paired-chain data. Assigning TCR associations to individual alleles was difficult when HLA alleles, especially DR and DQ, strongly co-occurred. The classifier was reported to diagnose cytomegalovirus status with high specificity and sensitivity in both the original cohort and the validation cohort. Three of the identified cytomegalovirus-associated TCR beta chains were confirmed in vitro to be specific for cytomegalovirus antigens.

The library was built by means of the immunoSEQ multiplex PCR assay. For the multiplex PCR, a mixture combining 60 forward primers for TCR Vbeta segments and 13 reverse primers for TCR Jbeta segments was used. A multiplex PCR assay on genomic DNA amplified the CDR3 region of rearranged TCR beta genes. On the Illumina HiSeq System, the amplified TCR beta libraries were sequenced as 87-base-pair reads. Under the source paper's analysis protocol: Across the 500 to 700 repertoires, a later analysis counted around 80 million unique TCR beta chains, 9.5 million to 12 million of which were shared by at least two donors. Raw reads were error-corrected and collapsed into unique sequences with a nearest-neighbor algorithm that merged closely related sequences to remove PCR and sequencing errors. CDR3 sequences were aligned to IMGT reference sequences to assign V, D and J gene segments. For a sequence to be retained, a match of at least six nucleotides was required to both a V gene segment and a J gene segment. A rearrangement counted as productive if the CDR3 had no stop codons and remained in frame with V and J, and every other rearrangement counted as non-productive. Following IMGT convention, CDR3 was defined as the stretch from the second conserved V-encoded cysteine to the conserved J-encoded phenylalanine. The earlier analysis of some 550 of the donors excluded any sequence lacking an unambiguous match to a single V gene segment. In an earlier analysis of around 590 of the donors, a V segment was called functional when productive rearrangements were above 56.7%, and segregating when the standard deviation between donors exceeded 5%. A statistical classification framework was built to diagnose cytomegalovirus status from the catalog of TCR beta chain sequences. A later analysis assigned V and J genes by comparing TCR nucleotide sequences with IMGT/GENE-DB human TR gene sequences. In a later analysis, CDR3 sequences and most-parsimonious VDJ recombination scenarios were assigned using the TCRdist pipeline. In a later analysis, each TCR beta chain was defined by its CDR3 amino acid sequence together with its V-gene family, and reads without a unique V-gene family were excluded. To address suspected cross-contamination and a sequencing artifact, a later analysis removed approximately 590 highly shared, low-generation-probability nucleotide sequences. In a later analysis, a clonal expansion index was calculated for each public chain from normalized within-repertoire ranks of inferred template counts. In a later analysis, generation probabilities were computed using a VDJ recombination model fitted to out-of-frame rearrangements, and the results were checked against IGoR. In a later analysis, hypergeometric tests were used to score TCR-TCR, TCR-HLA and TCR-CMV co-occurrence, with a repertoire-size bias correction applied to TCR pairs. In a later analysis, false discovery rates were estimated by permuting HLA or CMV assignments 20 times. In a later analysis, co-occurring TCRs were grouped using DBSCAN, and TCRdist sequence similarity was added for clustering within HLA-allele-positive subsets. Co-occurrence clustering excluded repertoires with fewer than 30,000 or more than 120,000 public chains, plus five with anomalous nucleotide sharing. This immuneACCESS table, as held by TCRdb, lists in-frame sequences with V and J called but not all clones. Of the missing ones, under half trace to an unresolved V gene in checked studies; the others have no known cause. The V and J calls and clone size come from that table; D and trimming were worked out from the DNA. This sample comprises over 200,000 clones, nearly 80% of them detected only once. The ten most abundant clones make up 1.8% of the sample.

CDR1 and CDR2 (MNHEY, SVGAGI) derive from the germline V gene. V was cut back by 5 bases and J by 2 bases, leaving a gap of 15 bases between them. Spanning cysteine to phenylalanine, the CDR3 consists of 15 amino acids. The retained sequence is limited to the CDR3, 45 bases, with the frame set at the first base. The receptor chain draws on TRBV6-5 and TRBJ1-2; TRBD1 could be the D gene, as 6 bases match. The sample comprised PBMCs. The clonotype comes from a male donor in good health and CMV-seronegative. The DNA is as follows: TGTGCCAGCAGTCGAAGGACAGCGGGGAACTATGGCTACACCTTC. It specifies CASSRRTAGNYGYTF.